This T cell receptor beta chain is drawn from a study of cytomegalovirus exposure and HLA in healthy donors. Study details: Earlier, 117 million unique TCR beta sequences were recovered from around 180 million T cells by an analysis. Around 80 million unique TCRs from HLA-typed donors were held in an early data release.

Turning to this clone: Its antigen remains unidentified.

In the PCR, 60 Vbeta and 13 Jbeta primers were used. Assay used: immunoSEQ multiplex PCR; TCRdb lists only in-frame clones, some missing. Of approximately 110,000 clones listed, 65% to 80% are singletons. Findings and caveats of the study: CMV serostatus was the only immune exposure information that was available. It emerged from a later analysis that several of the most significant clusters appeared to be linked to common viral pathogens.

The germline V gene has CDR1 LGHNA and CDR2 YNFKEQ. The CDR3 sequence is 19 residues long. Trimming pared 1 base from V and 1 base from J, leaving 22 bases between. This sequence joins TRBV4-2 and TRBJ1-2; D remains ambiguous. This clonotype originated in a woman aged 55-75 years in good health and CMV-seropositive. The specimen was PBMCs. CDR3 in amino acids: CASSQGDGETLRFNYGYTF. The CDR3 region has the DNA TGTGCCAGCAGCCAAGGCGATGGGGAGACCCTACGCTTTAACTATGGCTACACCTTC.